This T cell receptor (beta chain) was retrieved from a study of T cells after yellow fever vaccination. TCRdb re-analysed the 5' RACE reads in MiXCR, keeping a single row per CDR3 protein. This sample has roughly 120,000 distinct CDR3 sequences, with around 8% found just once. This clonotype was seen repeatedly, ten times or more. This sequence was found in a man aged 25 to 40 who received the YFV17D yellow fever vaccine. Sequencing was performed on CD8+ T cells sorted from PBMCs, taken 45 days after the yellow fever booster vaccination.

The CDR3 reads CSASGLHASYNEQFF. The CDR3 coding sequence is TGCAGTGCTAGCGGGCTACACGCTTCCTACAATGAGCAGTTCTTC. V usage is TRBV20-1 and J usage is TRBJ2-1; D is unresolved. The V end was cut by 3 bases, the J end by 1 base, with 13 bases between. The CDR3 has 15 amino acids. CDR1 and CDR2 from the germline V gene are DFQATT and SNEGSKA (reference sequence).